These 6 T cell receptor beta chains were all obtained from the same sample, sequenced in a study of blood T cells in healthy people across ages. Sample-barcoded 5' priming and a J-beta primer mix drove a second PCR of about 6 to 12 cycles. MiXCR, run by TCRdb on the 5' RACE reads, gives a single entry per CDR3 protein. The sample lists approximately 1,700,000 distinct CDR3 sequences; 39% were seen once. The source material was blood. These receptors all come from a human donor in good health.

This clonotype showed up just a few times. The CDR3 DNA follows: TGCAGTGCTATGGGACAGGGTAATCAGCCCCAGCATTTT. The encoded protein is CSAMGQGNQPQHF. The gene calls are TRBV20-1 and TRBJ1-5; 9 bases map to TRBD1. The CDR3 is 13 amino acids. The germline CDR1 and CDR2 sequences are DFQATT and SNEGSKA (reference sequence). The V and J ends lost 4 bases and 4 bases, in that order; junction bases with no gene match: 2.

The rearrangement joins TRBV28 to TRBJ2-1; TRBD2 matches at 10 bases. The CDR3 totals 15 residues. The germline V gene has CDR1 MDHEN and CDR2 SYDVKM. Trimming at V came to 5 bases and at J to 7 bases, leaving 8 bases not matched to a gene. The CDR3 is CASSPGSGGVNEQFF. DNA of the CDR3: TGTGCCAGCAGTCCAGGCAGCGGGGGGGTTAATGAGCAGTTCTTC.

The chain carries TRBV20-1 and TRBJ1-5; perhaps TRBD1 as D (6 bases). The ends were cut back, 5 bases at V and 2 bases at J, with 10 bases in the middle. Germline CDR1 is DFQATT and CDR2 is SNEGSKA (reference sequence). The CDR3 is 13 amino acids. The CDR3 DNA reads TGCAGTGCTCTCCCAGGGGGCAATCAGCCCCAGCATTTT. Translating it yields CSALPGGNQPQHF.

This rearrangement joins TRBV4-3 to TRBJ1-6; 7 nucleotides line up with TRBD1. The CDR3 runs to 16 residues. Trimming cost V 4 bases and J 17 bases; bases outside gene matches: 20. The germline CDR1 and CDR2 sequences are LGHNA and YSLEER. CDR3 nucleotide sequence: TGCGCCAGCAGCCGAGGTGGCCCCGGGACAGCCCAGGAGATCCACTTT. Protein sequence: CASSRGGPGTAQEIHF.

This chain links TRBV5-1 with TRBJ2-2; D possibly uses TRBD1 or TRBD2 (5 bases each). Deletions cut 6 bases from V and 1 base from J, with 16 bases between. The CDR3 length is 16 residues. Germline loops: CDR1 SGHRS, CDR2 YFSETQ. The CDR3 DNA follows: TGCGCCAGCACCTCCATAGGGACCAGGAACACCGGGGAGCTGTTTTTT. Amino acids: CASTSIGTRNTGELFF.

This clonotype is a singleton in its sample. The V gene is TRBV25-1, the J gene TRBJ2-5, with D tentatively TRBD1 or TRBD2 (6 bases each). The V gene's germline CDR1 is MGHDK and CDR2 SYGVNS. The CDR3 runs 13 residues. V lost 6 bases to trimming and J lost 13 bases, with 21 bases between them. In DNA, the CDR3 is TGTGCCAGCAGCGAAAAAGGGGGGTCCGAGTGGTACTTC. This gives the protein CASSEKGGSEWYF.